One and the same sample provided the 8 T cell receptor beta chains below, sequenced in a study of T cell repertoires in ileal Crohn's disease. Time point indicated: neoterminal ileum biopsy at postoperative endoscopy, about 6 months after surgery. Method: immunoSEQ multiplex PCR; TCRdb's copy keeps in-frame clones and lacks some. The table records some 60,000 clones, less than 90% of them present only once. The sequenced material came from ileal tissue. Receptors originate from an adult with Crohn's disease.

Worth noting for this clone: At one boundary the junction diverges from the germline segment, which might be a read error. Other nucleotide sequences in the sample specify the same CDR3. V is TRBV18 and J is TRBJ2-3; 9 bases fit TRBD1. The CDR3 consists of 15 residues. The germline gives CDR1 KGHSH, CDR2 LQKENI. The CDR3 DNA reads TGTGCCAGCTCGCCACAGGGGGCGAGCACAGATACGCAGTATTTT. Translated: CASSPQGASTDTQYF.

The chain combines TRBV5-1 with TRBJ2-1; possibly TRBD2 for D (6 bases). V was trimmed by 3 bases and J by 5 bases, leaving 18 bases between them. The CDR3 is made up of 16 amino acids. CDR1 and CDR2 from the germline V gene are SGHRS and YFSETQ. CDR3 DNA: TGCGCCAGCAGCTCAGATGGGACTCCCCGGGACAATGAGCAGTTCTTC. Protein product: CASSSDGTPRDNEQFF.

The chain is built from TRBV5-6 and TRBJ2-7; 8 nucleotides agree with TRBD1. The J segment lost 0 bases and the V segment lost 7 bases, leaving 9 bases of the junction unmatched. Per the germline V gene, CDR1 is SGHDT and CDR2 is YYEEEE. This CDR3 contains 15 residues. In nucleotides, the CDR3 is TGTGCCAGCTCGACCACCGGGACAGGCTCCTACGAGCAGTACGTC. Translation: CASSTTGTGSYEQYV.

V gene TRBV6-5 combines with J gene TRBJ1-4; 7 bases match TRBD1. V was clipped by 7 bases and J by 7 bases; unmatched bases: 12. The CDR3 totals 15 residues. CDR1 MNHEY and CDR2 SVGAGI come from the germline V gene. The CDR3 nucleotides read TGTGCCAGCACCACAGCCGGGACAGCGGCTGAAAAACTGTTTTTT. This sequence encodes CASTTAGTAAEKLFF.

CDR3 protein: CASSLGLAGRSYEQYV. The CDR3 DNA reads TGTGCCAGCAGCTTGGGGTTGGCGGGGAGGTCCTACGAGCAGTACGTC. The V and J genes are TRBV11-2 and TRBJ2-7; D is possibly TRBD2 (6 bases). CDR1 and CDR2 (germline): SGHAT, FQNNGV. This CDR3 has 16 residues. V lost 3 bases, J lost 1 base, and 16 bases lay in between.

The chain is built from TRBV5-4 and TRBJ2-7; D unclear. CDR3 length: 16 amino acids. Germline CDR1 reads SGHNT; CDR2 reads YYREEE (reference sequence). Trimming took off 1 base at V and 0 bases at J, with 14 bases between the two ends. In DNA, the CDR3 is TGTGCCAGCAGCTTGTACCTGGTTAGGAGCTCCTACGAGCAGTACGTC. Its translation is CASSLYLVRSSYEQYV.

The chain recombines TRBV5-8 with TRBJ2-7; D may be TRBD2 (6 bases). This CDR3 region has 13 residues. CDR1 and CDR2 (germline): SGHTS, YDEGEE. Deletions cut 5 bases from V and 3 bases from J, with 12 bases between. The CDR3 reads CASRPRGIYEQYV. The CDR3 DNA sequence: TGTGCCAGCAGACCCCGGGGGATCTACGAGCAGTACGTC.

CDR3 protein: CASSLSLYSNQPQHF. The DNA of the CDR3 is TGTGCCAGCAGTTTATCCCTATATAGCAATCAGCCCCAGCATTTT. The chain couples TRBV28 to TRBJ1-5; D gene unclear. CDR1 is MDHEN, CDR2 SYDVKM, per germline. V was cut by 1 base and J by 0 bases, with 7 bases left in between. The CDR3 contains 15 residues.